This T cell receptor beta chain was recovered during a study of identical twins. Findings of the study overall: Cross-sectional statistics underpinned the conclusions; the same donors were not followed. A lower insertion count was a feature of abundant cord blood beta clonotypes, with no such feature in memory repertoires.

TCRdb recomputed calls from the 5' RACE reads with MiXCR, one row per CDR3 protein. Among 1.5 million to 2 million distinct CDR3 sequences, under 35% were seen once, and the ten largest hold roughly 0.3%. This CDR3 region has 19 residues. The V gene end was trimmed by 5 bases and the J gene end by 0 bases; junction bases not matched to a gene: 16. Healthy Caucasians were all of the donors. Regarding this clonotype: Its antigen is as yet unknown.

Specimen: cord blood. V gene TRBV12-3 or TRBV12-4 combines with J gene TRBJ1-5; 7 bases are shared with TRBD1. This clonotype was sampled from a newborn girl in good health. CDR3 coding DNA: TGTGCCAGCAGTCGCTCGACAGGGAGAGGGACCTATAGCAATCAGCCCCAGCATTTT. Protein product: CASSRSTGRGTYSNQPQHF.